A single sample gave rise to the 9 T cell receptor beta chains below, sequenced in a study of response to subunit inactivated influenza vaccine. MiXCR was run by TCRdb on the RT-PCR reads, yielding one entry per CDR3 protein. Found here are more than 500,000 distinct CDR3 sequences, roughly 12% of them singletons; the top ten hold 11%. This same sample was also taken into another study, of T cells expressing NK-cell markers. That paper states: Researchers built TCR beta cDNA using 5'RACE template switching with UMIs.

Material: PBMCs from blood, obtained on the day of vaccination. The receptors come from a man aged 45 to 65 who received an inactivated influenza vaccine.

This clonotype was detected many times. The V call is TRBV12-3 or TRBV12-4, the J call TRBJ2-1; perhaps TRBD1 as D (5 bases). This CDR3 has 14 amino acids. Deletions cut 6 bases from V and 4 bases from J, with 13 bases between. CDR3 bases: TGTGCCAGCAGGCCCCTGACAGAATACAATGAGCAGTTCTTC. Amino acids: CASRPLTEYNEQFF.

This clonotype was seen a few times. The chain recombines TRBV4-2 with TRBJ1-5; 9 bases match TRBD1. CDR3 length equals 15 residues. Germline assignment: CDR1 LGHNA and CDR2 YNFKEQ. With 4 bases clipped from V and 7 bases from J, the junction kept 8 bases outside the gene matches. CDR3 bases: TGTGCCAGCAGCCGGGACAGGGAAGCGAGACAGCCCCAGCATTTT. This translates into CASSRDREARQPQHF.

This clonotype was found a few times. The genes are TRBV12-3 or TRBV12-4 and TRBJ2-4; D is possibly TRBD1 (6 bases). The CDR3 has 15 amino acids. Trimming removed 5 bases at V and 0 bases at J, with 11 bases between. This chain's CDR3 is CASSRTGLAKNIQYF. The CDR3 DNA reads TGTGCCAGCAGTCGTACAGGGTTAGCCAAAAACATTCAGTACTTC.

The V and J genes are TRBV7-9 and TRBJ2-1; possibly TRBD2 for D (7 bases). V lost 4 bases, J lost 4 bases, and 17 bases lay in between. Germline loops: CDR1 SEHNR, CDR2 FQNEAQ (reference sequence). The CDR3 extends over 16 amino acids. The CDR3 nucleotides read TGTGCCAGCAGCTGGGGGGGCGGGGCCCGATACAATGAGCAGTTCTTC. Encoded protein: CASSWGGGARYNEQFF. Looking up the rest from reference TRBV7-9 and TRBJ2-1 gives the full variable domain: DTGVSQNPRHKITKRGQNVTFRCDPISEHNRLYWYRQTLGQGPEFLTYFQNEAQLEKSRLLSDRFSAERPKGSFSTLEIQRTEQGDSAMYLCASSWGGGARYNEQFFGPGTRLTVL.

As for this clonotype: Mismatch with germline at one junction end may stem from a read error. This chain connects TRBV27 to TRBJ2-7; 10 bases agree with TRBD2. CDR3 length equals 14 residues. Germline V gives CDR1 MNHEY, CDR2 SMNVEV (reference sequence). CDR3 bases: TGTGCCAGCAGTTTTTCTAGCGGGAGTTACGAGCGGTACTTC. It yields the protein CASSFSSGSYERYF.

This clonotype was recorded a few times. A read error may be the cause here, since a much bigger clone is one base away. This chain connects TRBV10-3 to TRBJ2-5; D gene ambiguous. With 5 bases removed from V and 0 bases from J, the gap between germline ends came to 4 bases. In germline, CDR1 is ENHRY, CDR2 SYGVKD. This CDR3 is 12 amino acids long. This CDR3 reads CAISLDQETQYF. The CDR3 nucleotides read TGTGCCATCAGTCTCGACCAAGAGACCCAGTACTTC.

This clonotype has a count of ten or more. The V call is TRBV20-1, the J call TRBJ1-2; D unresolved. From germline, CDR1 is DFQATT and CDR2 SNEGSKA (reference sequence). The V end lost 1 base, the J end lost 2 bases, and 5 bases lay between the germline ends. This CDR3 contains 12 residues. CDR3 residues: CSARGTNYGYTF. The CDR3 DNA reads TGCAGTGCTAGAGGAACCAACTATGGCTACACCTTC.

In its sample, this clonotype was seen a few times. The chain employs TRBV28 and TRBJ2-1, with D possibly being TRBD1 or TRBD2 (6 bases each). The V end lost 4 bases, the J end lost 4 bases, and 23 bases lay between the germline ends. This CDR3 has 18 amino acids. Germline values: CDR1 MDHEN, CDR2 SYDVKM. The CDR3 coding sequence is TGTGCCAGCAGTTCCGGAATAGGGGGAGGCGTGTTGTACAATGAGCAGTTCTTC. It translates to CASSSGIGGGVLYNEQFF.

The chain uses TRBV20-1 and TRBJ2-5; TRBD2 is a possible D gene (5 bases). CDR1 and CDR2 (germline): DFQATT, SNEGSKA (reference sequence). The V end lost 6 bases, the J end lost 1 base, and 9 bases lay between the germline ends. The CDR3 has 12 residues. The CDR3 reads CSAPRGQETQYF. Here the CDR3 DNA reads TGCAGTGCCCCACGGGGCCAAGAGACCCAGTACTTC.